This TCR beta chain emerged from a study of cytomegalovirus exposure and HLA in healthy donors. From germline, CDR1 is LNHDA and CDR2 SQIVND (reference sequence). The CDR3 has 13 amino acids. Trimming cost V 4 bases and J 9 bases; bases outside gene matches: 5. Notes on the study in general: Researchers counted 150 to 200 TCR beta chains as cytomegalovirus-associated. Common viral pathogens seemed to be connected with several of the most significant clusters, according to a later analysis.

With 60 Vbeta and 13 Jbeta primers, the PCR was carried out. Authors' analysis steps: Among the unique TCR beta chains that a later analysis counted, about 84 million in all, about 11 million were shared. TCRdb keeps only in-frame clones here, not all; method: immunoSEQ multiplex PCR. That table furnishes V, J and clone size, whereas the DNA furnished D and trimming. The top ten hold approximately 2.4% of the sample, which has 120,000 to 150,000 clones, 82% seen once. As for this clone: What it binds is not known.

The specimen was PBMCs. The TCR was taken from a male donor in good health and CMV-seronegative. V usage is TRBV19 and J usage is TRBJ2-1; 8 bases match TRBD2. CDR3 bases: TGTGCCAGTAGTAATCAGCGGGAGAGTGAGCAGTTCTTC. Encoded protein: CASSNQRESEQFF.